This T cell receptor beta chain was recorded in a study of cytomegalovirus exposure and HLA in healthy donors. Findings and caveats of the study: An analysis that came later showed most CMV-associated TCR beta chains appearing HLA-restricted.

Remarks on this clone: Its antigen is not known.

The study ran its PCR with 60 Vbeta and 13 Jbeta primers. Sequenced by immunoSEQ multiplex PCR; TCRdb stores in-frame clones only, minus some. Its listing shows 60,000 to 70,000 clones. This clonotype originated in a boy between 10 and 17 years old in good health and CMV-seronegative. Sequencing used PBMCs.

The CDR3 region is CASSPTDTGAWTEAFF. CDR3 nucleotides: TGTGCCAGCTCACCTACAGATACAGGGGCTTGGACTGAAGCTTTCTTT. The genes are TRBV18 and TRBJ1-1, with 7 positions matching TRBD1. V dropped 3 bases and J dropped 5; count of bases not matched to a gene: 12. CDR3 length: 16 amino acids. Germline CDR1 KGHSH, CDR2 LQKENI.